Listed here are 15 T cell receptor beta chains from one sample, sequenced in a study of tumor-infiltrating lymphocytes in primary liver carcinoma. Co-extraction of both nucleic acids (RNA and DNA) used roughly 19-33 mg of unsorted bulk tissue. The researchers produced TCR beta cDNA from around 500 ng total RNA with a constant-region primer. Generation of the TCR beta libraries relied on three nested multiplex PCR rounds using slightly modified ARM-PCR. The first two PCR rounds used TRBV1-TRBV30 forward primers with a C-beta reverse primer, roughly 10 cycles each. TCRdb redid the calling of the multiplex PCR reads with MiXCR, one entry per CDR3 protein. The sample lists approximately 190,000 distinct CDR3 sequences; around four fifths were seen once. The sequenced material came from tumor tissue from primary liver carcinoma. Source of these receptors: a man between 35 and 55 years old with primary liver carcinoma and hepatitis B virus infection.

A note on this clonotype: Here the CDR3 omits its conserved ending phenylalanine or tryptophan, so a read error is the likely source. The J gene is TRBJ2-1, the V gene TRBV6-1; 10 bases are shared with TRBD2. This CDR3 contains 15 residues. From germline, CDR1 is MNHNS and CDR2 SASEGT. This CDR3 is CASNEGLAAYKEQFS. CDR3 in DNA: TGTGCCAGCAATGAAGGACTAGCGGCATACAAAGAGCAGTTCTCC.

Of note for this clonotype: Compared with germline, one end of the junction differs, possibly owing to a read error. The rearrangement joins TRBV7-9 to TRBJ2-1; the D is unclear. The CDR3 covers 15 residues. The germline gives CDR1 SEHNR, CDR2 FQNEAQ (reference sequence). This CDR3 is CASSDSLSEYNEHFF. The DNA for the CDR3 is TGTGCCAGCAGTGATAGTTTATCCGAATACAATGAGCATTTCTTC.

This chain links TRBV7-2 with TRBJ2-7; 7 bases agree with TRBD2. The CDR3 extends over 15 amino acids. V lost 9 bases to trimming and J lost 4 bases; unmatched junction nucleotides: 15. Germline CDR1 is SGHTA and CDR2 is FQGNSA. The DNA of the CDR3 is TGTGCCAGTAGATTAAATCCGGGAGGAAAGTACGAGCAGTACTTC. As protein: CASRLNPGGKYEQYF.

The V call is TRBV13, the J call TRBJ2-7, with unresolved D. Per the germline V gene, CDR1 is PRHDT and CDR2 is FYEKMQ (reference sequence). Deletions cut 6 bases from V and 3 bases from J, with 9 bases between. The CDR3 is 12 residues long. The CDR3 reads CASSSVVYEQYF. The DNA for the CDR3 is TGTGCCAGCAGTTCAGTGGTCTACGAGCAGTACTTC.

The rearrangement uses TRBV11-1 and TRBJ2-4, with D possibly being TRBD2 (6 bases). This CDR3 contains 17 residues. Between the trimmed V and J ends, which lost 7 bases and 2 bases, there was a span of 21 bases. Germline CDR1 reads SGHAT; CDR2 reads FQDESV (reference sequence). The DNA for the CDR3 is TGTGCCAGCATCTCTCCCGGGAGTAGCGCGACCAAAAACATTCAGTACTTC. The encoded protein is CASISPGSSATKNIQYF. Complete variable domain (other parts from reference TRBV11-1 and TRBJ2-4): EAEVAQSPRYKITEKSQAVAFWCDPISGHATLYWYRQILGQGPELLVQFQDESVVDDSQLPKDRFSAERLKGVDSTLKIQPAELGDSAMYLCASISPGSSATKNIQYFGAGTRLSVL.

With respect to this clonotype: An end of the junction differs from the germline gene, which may be a read error. This rearrangement joins TRBV12-3 or TRBV12-4 to TRBJ2-3; D is uncertain. This CDR3 comprises 12 residues. CDR3 residues: CVSSPFGDTHYF. The CDR3 DNA sequence: TGTGTCAGCAGTCCCTTCGGTGATACGCATTATTTT.

As for this clonotype: At one end, the junction sequence differs from germline, possibly due to a read error. The chain recombines TRBV5-1 with TRBJ2-1; 8 positions match TRBD2. Germline CDR1 reads SGHRS; CDR2 reads YFSETQ. CDR3 length equals 16 residues. The CDR3 DNA follows: TGCGCCAGCAGCTTCGGAGTAGCGGGGACCTACAATGAGCAGTTCTTT. Amino acids: CASSFGVAGTYNEQFF.

The chain carries TRBV15 and TRBJ1-2, with D perhaps TRBD1 (5 bases). Trimming took 1 base from V and 4 from J, leaving 7 bases between them. Germline CDR1 and CDR2: LNHNV and YYDKDF (reference sequence). The CDR3 length is 13 residues. CDR3 amino acids: CATSRGTSYGYTF. The CDR3 DNA follows: TGTGCCACCAGCAGAGGGACATCCTATGGCTACACCTTC.

As for this clonotype: This CDR3 fails to terminate in the conserved phenylalanine or tryptophan, so it likely reflects a read error. The chain couples TRBV10-3 to TRBJ2-7, with 9 bases fitting TRBD2. Trimming took 6 bases from V and 6 from J; bases not matched to a gene: 21. The germline V gene has CDR1 ENHRY and CDR2 SYGVKD. The CDR3 length is 18 residues. The CDR3 nucleotides are TGTGCCATCAGGGCTCCCACCGGGACTAGCCTTACGTCTGGCGAGCAGTACATC. Its translation: CAIRAPTGTSLTSGEQYI.

This chain uses TRBV13 with TRBJ2-1, with a possible D match to TRBD2 (5 bases). CDR3 length: 16 residues. Trimming stripped 0 bases from V and 7 bases from J, with 16 bases between. Germline V CDR1 and CDR2: PRHDT, FYEKMQ (reference sequence). The CDR3 sequence is CASSLGDLGRENEQFF. CDR3 in DNA: TGTGCCAGCAGCTTAGGGGACCTGGGAAGGGAGAATGAGCAGTTCTTC.

Comment on this clonotype: It is likely a read error, because the conserved phenylalanine at the end of the CDR3 is missing. The CDR3 here is CASSHAHGDETQYS. In DNA form, the CDR3 reads TGTGCCAGCAGTCATGCGCATGGTGACGAGACCCAGTACTCC. The chain is built from TRBV5-4 and TRBJ2-5; D is ambiguous. The germline V and J ends were trimmed by 5 bases and 5 bases, with 16 bases remaining between them. This CDR3 region has 14 residues. The germline V gene encodes CDR1 SGHNT and CDR2 YYREEE (reference sequence).

The chain couples TRBV12-3 or TRBV12-4 to TRBJ2-1; 8 positions agree with TRBD2. Unmatched junction bases numbered 19, after V lost 1 base and J lost 8 bases. The CDR3 sequence is 19 residues long. DNA of the CDR3: TGTGCCAGCAGTTTAGAAGCTAGCGGGTCACTGCCCTCCCACCATGAGCAGTTCTTC. This sequence encodes CASSLEASGSLPSHHEQFF.

Remarks on this clonotype: This may be a read error: a much more frequent sequence differs by one nucleotide. The chain is built from TRBV28 and TRBJ2-1; no clear D. The germline V gene encodes CDR1 MDHEN and CDR2 SYDVKM. The CDR3 totals 14 residues. CDR3 loop: CASSPRSSYNEQSF. CDR3 nucleotide sequence: TGTGCCAGCAGCCCTCGGAGTTCCTACAATGAGCAGTCCTTC.

Concerning this clonotype itself: The germline gene is not matched at one end of the junction; a read error may be the cause. The chain recombines TRBV29-1 with TRBJ1-1; D gene unclear. Germline CDR1 SQVTM, CDR2 ANQGSEA. The CDR3 length is 11 residues. CDR3 DNA: TGCAACGTTGATCCGGGCACTGAAGTTTTCTTT. It specifies CNVDPGTEVFF.

This clonotype was observed once. One junction end disagrees with the germline gene, perhaps due to a read error. The chain couples TRBV11-2 to TRBJ2-5; no reliable D call. CDR1 is SGHAT and CDR2 is FQNNGV in the germline V gene. The CDR3 consists of 17 residues. The CDR3 nucleotides read TGTGCCAGTAGCTTAGTGGTCGCTTTCCGACTCCAAGAGACCCAGTACTTC. Its translation: CASSLVVAFRLQETQYF.